This is a list of T cell receptor beta chains from one sample in a study of vaccination effects on CD4 cells after COVID-19. This table comes from immunoSEQ multiplex PCR, and its TCRdb copy is limited to in-frame clones, with some not included. The table shows tens of thousands of clones, with roughly 72% occurring only once. Antigen specificity for these receptors is unknown. The specimen comprised CD4+ T cells from PBMCs cultured with HCoV-OC43 spike peptides, sampled before COVID-19 vaccination. Receptor source: a human donor who received a COVID-19 vaccine. CDR3s include the opening cysteine and the closing phenylalanine or tryptophan. A D gene is named only where the DNA matches it firmly. Clone size is given for some rows only: seen once, a few or many times, or a class if the clone is expanded.

clone size	V gene	D gene	J gene	CDR3 DNA	CDR3 protein
-	TRBV24-1	-	TRBJ2-3	TGTGCCTCCCAGGGGCAGGGTTCAGATACGCAGTATTTT	CASQGQGSDTQYF
-	TRBV2	TRBD2	TRBJ2-2	TGTGCCAGCAGCCGGGAGGGGCGGACCGGGGAGCTGTTTTTT	CASSREGRTGELFF
-	TRBV3-1/TRBV3-2	-	TRBJ1-1	TGTGCCAGCAGCCCCGTTCTGACGGTGAACACTGAAGCTTTCTTT	CASSPVLTVNTEAFF
few	TRBV24-1	-	TRBJ1-1	TGTGCCACCCGCGGAACAGGGTGGGACACTGAAGCTTTCTTT	CATRGTGWDTEAFF
-	TRBV6-5	-	TRBJ1-3	TGTGCCAGCAGATATTCGGGGTCTGGAAACACCATATATTTT	CASRYSGSGNTIYF
-	TRBV6-5	-	TRBJ2-3	TGTGCCAGCAGTTACGGGGCCAGGGGCGCAGATACGCAGTATTTT	CASSYGARGADTQYF
once	TRBV4-2	-	TRBJ1-4	TGTGCCAGCAGCCAAGGGGTAAAACTGTTTTTT	CASSQGVKLFF
-	TRBV19	-	TRBJ2-4	TGTGCCAGCAGACAGTTAGCCAAAAACATTCAGTACTTC	CASRQLAKNIQYF
-	TRBV5-1	TRBD2	TRBJ2-1	TGCGCCAGCTTTCCGGGACTAGCCTACAATGAGCAGTTCTTC	CASFPGLAYNEQFF
-	TRBV28	TRBD1	TRBJ1-4	TGTGCCAGCAGTCTCAGGGGGGGAGAAGAAAAACTGTTTTTT	CASSLRGGEEKLFF
-	TRBV29-1	-	TRBJ1-2	TGCAGCGTAATGAATGGAAGGGGCTACACCTTC	CSVMNGRGYTF
-	TRBV18	-	TRBJ1-1	TGTGCCAGCTCAGACAGCAGGGACACTGAAGCTTTCTTT	CASSDSRDTEAFF
once	TRBV3-1/TRBV3-2	TRBD1	TRBJ1-5	TGTGCCAGCAGCCTTGGACAGGGTGGTCAGCCCCAGCATTTT	CASSLGQGGQPQHF